This entry concerns a single TCR beta chain. Its antigen is still unknown. The protocol was immunoSEQ multiplex PCR, while the TCRdb copy is restricted to in-frame clones and leaves out a portion. The sample lists about 56,000 clones, 86% occurring once. The time point is: week 35, safety follow-up. The vaccine gave 300 ug of a 20-mer mutant IDH1 peptide subcutaneously per dose. This specimen belongs to a study of a mutant IDH1 vaccine in newly diagnosed glioma. On the study more broadly: Treated patients comprised around 62% males and around 40% females, mean age about 44 years.

The CDR3 totals 17 residues. The germline CDR1 and CDR2 sequences are SGDLS and YYNGEE. The V and J ends lost 0 bases and 3 bases, in that order; junction bases with no gene match: 4. Sequenced material: PBMCs, taken from a glioma patient whose treatment included an IDH1 peptide vaccine. The rearrangement joins TRBV9 to TRBJ2-7, with TRBD2 identical over 15 bases. The sequence came from a man aged 40-55 years with glioma. The CDR3 DNA reads as TGTGCCAGCAGCGTAGGGAGGGGACTAGCGGGAGGCTACGAGCAGTACTTC. Translated, it gives CASSVGRGLAGGYEQYF.